Listed here is a single TCR beta chain. This entry belongs to a study of shared clonotypes between healthy human individuals. Only in-frame clones appear in the TCRdb table, and some are missing; sequencing was by immunoSEQ multiplex PCR. The profile shows approximately 500,000 clones, approximately 95% of them singletons. V lost 2 bases to trimming and J lost 6 bases; unmatched junction nucleotides: 10. CDR1 is MNHNY and CDR2 is SVGAGI in the germline V gene (reference sequence). The CDR3 length is 15 residues. V gene TRBV6-6 combines with J gene TRBJ2-7, with 7 nucleotides matching TRBD2. Sequenced sample: naive CD4+ T cells sorted from blood. The subset here: CD45RA+ positively selected. The TCR was taken from a woman aged 25 to 39 in good health. The CDR3 reads CASSYGLAEGFEQYF. As DNA, the CDR3 is TGTGCCAGCAGTTACGGTCTAGCGGAGGGGTTCGAGCAGTACTTC.